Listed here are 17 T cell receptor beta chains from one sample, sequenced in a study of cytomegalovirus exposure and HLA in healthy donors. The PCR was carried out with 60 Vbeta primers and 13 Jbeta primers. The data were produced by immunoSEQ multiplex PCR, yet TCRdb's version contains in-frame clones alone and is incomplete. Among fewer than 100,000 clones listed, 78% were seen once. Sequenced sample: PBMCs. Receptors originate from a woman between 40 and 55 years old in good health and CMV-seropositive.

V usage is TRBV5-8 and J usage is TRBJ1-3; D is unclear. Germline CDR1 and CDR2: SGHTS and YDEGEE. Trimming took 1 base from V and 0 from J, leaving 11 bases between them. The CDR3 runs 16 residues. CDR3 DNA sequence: TGTGCCAGCAGCTTGAACGGCGGGAGCTCTGGAAACACCATATATTTT. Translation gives CASSLNGGSSGNTIYF. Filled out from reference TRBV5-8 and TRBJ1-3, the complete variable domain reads EAGVTQSPTHLIKTRGQQATLRCSPISGHTSVYWYQQALGLGLQFLLWYDEGEERNRGNFPPRFSGRQFPNYSSELNVNALELEDSALYLCASSLNGGSSGNTIYFGEGSWLTVV.

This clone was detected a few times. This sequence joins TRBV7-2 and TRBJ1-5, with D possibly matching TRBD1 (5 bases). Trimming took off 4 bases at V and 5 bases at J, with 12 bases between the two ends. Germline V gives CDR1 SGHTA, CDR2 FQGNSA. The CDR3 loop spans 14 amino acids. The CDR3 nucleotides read TGTGCCAGCAGCTCCCATACCAGGGATCAGCCCCAGCATTTT. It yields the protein CASSSHTRDQPQHF. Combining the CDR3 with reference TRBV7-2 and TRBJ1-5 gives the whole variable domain GAGVSQSPSNKVTEKGKDVELRCDPISGHTALYWYRQSLGQGLEFLIYFQGNSAPDKSGLPSDRFSAERTGGSVSTLTIQRTQQEDSAVYLCASSSHTRDQPQHFGDGTRLSIL.

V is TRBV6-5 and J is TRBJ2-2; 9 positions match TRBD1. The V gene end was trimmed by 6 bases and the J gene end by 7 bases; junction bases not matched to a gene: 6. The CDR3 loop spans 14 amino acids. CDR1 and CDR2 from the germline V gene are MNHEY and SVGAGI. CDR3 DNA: TGTGCCAGCAGAAGACAGGGGGTACACGGGGAGCTGTTTTTT. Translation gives CASRRQGVHGELFF.

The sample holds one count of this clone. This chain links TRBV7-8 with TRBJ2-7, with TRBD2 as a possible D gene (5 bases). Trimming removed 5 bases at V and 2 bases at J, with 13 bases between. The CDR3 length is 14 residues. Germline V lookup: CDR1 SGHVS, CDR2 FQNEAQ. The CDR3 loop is CASSPQPGTYEQYF. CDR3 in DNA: TGTGCCAGCAGCCCCCAACCGGGGACCTACGAGCAGTACTTC.

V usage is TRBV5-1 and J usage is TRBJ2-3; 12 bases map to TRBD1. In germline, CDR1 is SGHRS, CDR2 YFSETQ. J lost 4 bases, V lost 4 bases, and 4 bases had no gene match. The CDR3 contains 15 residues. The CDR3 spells CASSTGTGGPDTQYF. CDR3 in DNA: TGCGCCAGCAGCACCGGGACAGGGGGCCCAGATACGCAGTATTTT.

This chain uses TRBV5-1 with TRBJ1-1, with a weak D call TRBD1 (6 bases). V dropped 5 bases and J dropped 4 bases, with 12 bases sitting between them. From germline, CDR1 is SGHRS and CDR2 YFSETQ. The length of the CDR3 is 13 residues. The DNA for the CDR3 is TGCGCCAGCAGAGCACAGGGTGGCACTGAAGCTTTCTTT. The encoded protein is CASRAQGGTEAFF.

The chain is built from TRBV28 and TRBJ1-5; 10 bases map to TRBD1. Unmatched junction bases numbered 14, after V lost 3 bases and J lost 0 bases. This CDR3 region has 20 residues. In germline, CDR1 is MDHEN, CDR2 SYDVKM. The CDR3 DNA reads TGTGCCAGCAGTTTCCTCCGATGGGACAGGGGAGGTAATAGCAATCAGCCCCAGCATTTT. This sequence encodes CASSFLRWDRGGNSNQPQHF.

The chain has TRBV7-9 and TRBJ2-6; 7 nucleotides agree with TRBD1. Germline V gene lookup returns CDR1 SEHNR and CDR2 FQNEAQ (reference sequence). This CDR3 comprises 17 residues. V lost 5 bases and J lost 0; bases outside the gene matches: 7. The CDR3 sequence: CASSVGQVFSGANVLTF. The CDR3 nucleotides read TGTGCCAGCAGCGTCGGACAGGTCTTCTCTGGGGCCAACGTCCTGACTTTC.

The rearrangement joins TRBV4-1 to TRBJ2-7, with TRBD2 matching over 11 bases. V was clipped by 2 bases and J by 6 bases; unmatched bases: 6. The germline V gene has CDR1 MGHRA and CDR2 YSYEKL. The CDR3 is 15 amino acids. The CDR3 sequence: CASSQPTSGSAEQYF. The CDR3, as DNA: TGCGCCAGCAGCCAACCTACTAGCGGGAGCGCCGAGCAGTACTTC.

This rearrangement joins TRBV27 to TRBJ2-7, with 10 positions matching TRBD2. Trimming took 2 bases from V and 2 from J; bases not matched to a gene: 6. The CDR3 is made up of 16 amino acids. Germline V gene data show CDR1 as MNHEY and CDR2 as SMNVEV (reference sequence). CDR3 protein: CASSLNPAGGPYEQYF. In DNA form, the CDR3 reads TGTGCCAGCAGTTTAAACCCAGCGGGAGGGCCCTACGAGCAGTACTTC.

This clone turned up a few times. This chain's CDR3 is CASTPLAVFALAKNIQYF. Written as DNA, the CDR3 is TGTGCCTCAACCCCACTAGCGGTATTCGCCCTAGCCAAAAACATTCAGTACTTC. The chain has TRBV2 and TRBJ2-4, with TRBD2 matching 8 bases. The V gene end was trimmed by 11 bases and the J gene end by 0 bases; junction bases not matched to a gene: 18. This CDR3 has 18 residues. Germline loops: CDR1 SNHLY, CDR2 FYNNEI.

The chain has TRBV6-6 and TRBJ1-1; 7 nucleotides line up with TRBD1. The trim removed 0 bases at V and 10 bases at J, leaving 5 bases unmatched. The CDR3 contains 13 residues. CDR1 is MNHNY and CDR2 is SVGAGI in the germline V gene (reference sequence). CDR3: CASSYSAQGGAFF. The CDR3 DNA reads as TGTGCCAGCAGTTACTCCGCCCAGGGGGGAGCTTTCTTT.

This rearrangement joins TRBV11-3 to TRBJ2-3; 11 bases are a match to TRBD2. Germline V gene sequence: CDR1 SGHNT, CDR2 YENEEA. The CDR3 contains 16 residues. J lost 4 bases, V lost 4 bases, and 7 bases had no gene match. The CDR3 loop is CASSYLAGGGPDTQYF. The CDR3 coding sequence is TGTGCCAGCAGCTACTTAGCGGGAGGGGGGCCAGATACGCAGTATTTT.

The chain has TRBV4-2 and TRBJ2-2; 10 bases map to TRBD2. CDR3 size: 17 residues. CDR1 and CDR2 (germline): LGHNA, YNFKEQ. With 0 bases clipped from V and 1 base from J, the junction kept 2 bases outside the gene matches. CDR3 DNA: TGTGCCAGCAGCCAAGAACTAGCGGGATGGAACACCGGGGAGCTGTTTTTT. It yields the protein CASSQELAGWNTGELFF.

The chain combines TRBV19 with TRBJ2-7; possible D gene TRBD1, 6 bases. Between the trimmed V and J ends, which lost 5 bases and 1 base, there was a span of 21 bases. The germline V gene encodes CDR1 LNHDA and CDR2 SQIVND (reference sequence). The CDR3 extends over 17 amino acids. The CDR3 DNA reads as TGTGCCAGTAGTCCAACCGAGGGGGTAGGTAAGTCCTACGAGCAGTACTTC. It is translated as CASSPTEGVGKSYEQYF. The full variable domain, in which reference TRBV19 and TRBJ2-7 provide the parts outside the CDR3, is DGGITQSPKYLFRKEGQNVTLSCEQNLNHDAMYWYRQDPGQGLRLIYYSQIVNDFQKGDIAEGYSVSREKKESFPLTVTSAQKNPTAFYLCASSPTEGVGKSYEQYFGPGTRLTVT.

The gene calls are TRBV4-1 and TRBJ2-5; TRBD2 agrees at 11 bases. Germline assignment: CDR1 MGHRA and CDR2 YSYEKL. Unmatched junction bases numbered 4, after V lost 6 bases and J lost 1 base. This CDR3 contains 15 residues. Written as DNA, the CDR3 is TGCGCCAGCAGGGGACTAGCGGAGTCCCAAGAGACCCAGTACTTC. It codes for CASRGLAESQETQYF.

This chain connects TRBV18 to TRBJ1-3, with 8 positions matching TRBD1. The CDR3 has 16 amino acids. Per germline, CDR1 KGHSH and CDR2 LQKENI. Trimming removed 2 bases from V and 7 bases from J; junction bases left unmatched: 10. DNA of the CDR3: TGTGCCAGCTCACCATCGGCAGGGGGCGGGCGGAACACCATATATTTT. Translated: CASSPSAGGGRNTIYF.